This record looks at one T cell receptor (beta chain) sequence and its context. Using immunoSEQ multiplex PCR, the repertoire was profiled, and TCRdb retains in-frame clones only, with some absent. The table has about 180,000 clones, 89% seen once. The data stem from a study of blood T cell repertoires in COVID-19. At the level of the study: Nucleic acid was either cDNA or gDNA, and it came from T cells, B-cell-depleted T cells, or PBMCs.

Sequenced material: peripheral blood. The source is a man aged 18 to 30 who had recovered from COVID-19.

The CDR3 loop reads CASSPSGGGRSYEQYF. The CDR3 nucleotides read TGCGCCAGCAGCCCTTCAGGGGGCGGAAGATCCTACGAGCAGTACTTC. V gene TRBV4-1 combines with J gene TRBJ2-7, with 8 bases identical to TRBD1. CDR1 and CDR2 (germline): MGHRA, YSYEKL. With V trimmed by 4 bases and J by 1 base, 9 bases remained unmatched. This CDR3 spans 16 amino acids.